The present T cell receptor (beta chain) was sequenced within a study of blood T cell repertoires in COVID-19. The protocol was immunoSEQ multiplex PCR, while the TCRdb copy is restricted to in-frame clones and leaves out a portion. The sample lists roughly 230,000 clones, approximately 91% occurring once. Trimming shortened V by 2 bases and J by 8 bases, and 15 bases separated the two germline ends. Germline V gene sequence: CDR1 MNHEY, CDR2 SVGEGT. The CDR3 has 14 amino acids. The sample was peripheral blood. This TCR came from a human donor in a cohort sampled during active COVID-19. This rearrangement joins TRBV6-2 or TRBV6-3 to TRBJ1-1, with a possible D match to TRBD1 (5 bases). The CDR3: CASSYPGTQLEAFF. CDR3 nucleotide sequence: TGTGCCAGCAGTTACCCCGGGACTCAATTGGAAGCTTTCTTT.